The entry below describes one T cell receptor (beta chain). As yet, its antigen is unknown. This specimen comes from a study of T cells in Graves' hyperthyroidism and ophthalmopathy. There were TCR beta CDR3 regions amplified from RNA transcripts. Primed by the HTBI set, a first-round RT-PCR was run on the TCR CDR3. TCRdb reprocessed the multiplex PCR reads with MiXCR, giving one entry per CDR3 protein. The sample includes roughly 300,000 distinct CDR3 sequences, approximately 14% seen only once; the top ten take about 26%. Overall study results and limits: Stable hyperthyroidism was separated from ophthalmopathy by a model based on 13 V-J features.

Germline CDR1 and CDR2: SGHNT and YENEEA. This CDR3 region has 15 residues. V gave up 1 base and J gave up 6 bases; unmatched junction bases: 5. Sequenced material: blood. This rearrangement joins TRBV11-3 to TRBJ2-2; TRBD2 matches 7 bases. The clonotype comes from a woman aged 30 to 39 with Graves' hyperthyroidism. The CDR3 loop is CASSLGGSSAGELFF. The CDR3 DNA reads as TGTGCCAGCAGCTTAGGCGGGAGTTCCGCCGGGGAGCTGTTTTTT.